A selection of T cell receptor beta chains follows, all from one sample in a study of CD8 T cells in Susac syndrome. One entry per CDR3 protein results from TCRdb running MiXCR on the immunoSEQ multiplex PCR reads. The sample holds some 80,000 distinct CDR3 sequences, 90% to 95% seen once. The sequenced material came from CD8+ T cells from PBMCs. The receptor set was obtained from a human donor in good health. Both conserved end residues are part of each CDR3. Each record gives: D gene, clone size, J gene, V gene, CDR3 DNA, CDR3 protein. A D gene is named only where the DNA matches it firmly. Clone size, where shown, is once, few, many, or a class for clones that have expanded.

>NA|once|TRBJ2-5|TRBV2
TGTGCCAGCAGTGAACGGACCTCAGAGACCCAGTACTTC
CASSERTSETQYF
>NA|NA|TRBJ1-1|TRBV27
TGTGCCAGCAGTGTCACAGGGAACACTGAAGCTTTCTTT
CASSVTGNTEAFF
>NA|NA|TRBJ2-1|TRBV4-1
TGCGCCAGCAGCCAAGAAGGAGCAGGAGTCTACAATGAGCAGTTCTTC
CASSQEGAGVYNEQFF
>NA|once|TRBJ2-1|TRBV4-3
TGCGCCAGCAGCCAAGATGGGTTTAATGAGCAGTTCTTC
CASSQDGFNEQFF
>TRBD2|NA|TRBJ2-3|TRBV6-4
TGTGCCAGCAGTGGACTAGCGGGGGTCACAGATACGCAGTATTTT
CASSGLAGVTDTQYF
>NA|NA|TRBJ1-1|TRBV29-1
TGCAGCGTTGAAGATCACCGGAACACTGAAGCTTTCTTT
CSVEDHRNTEAFF
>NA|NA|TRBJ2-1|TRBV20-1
TGCAGTGCTAGAGTCTCCAATGAGCAGTTCTTC
CSARVSNEQFF
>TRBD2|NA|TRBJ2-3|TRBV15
TGTGCCACCAGCAGAGGGAGGGGACTAGCGGGAGACTTAGATACGCAGTATTTT
CATSRGRGLAGDLDTQYF
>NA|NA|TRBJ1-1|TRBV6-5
TGTGCCAGCAGTTTTGAGAACATGAACACTGAAGCTTTCTTT
CASSFENMNTEAFF
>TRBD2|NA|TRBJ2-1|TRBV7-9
TGTGCCAGCGTCGGGCGGGGGTCCTACAATGAGCAGTTCTTC
CASVGRGSYNEQFF
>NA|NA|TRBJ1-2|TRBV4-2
TGTGCCAGCAGCCAAGAGAAAGCAGCTCGGGGCTACACCTTC
CASSQEKAARGYTF
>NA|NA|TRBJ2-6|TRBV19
TGTGCCAGTAGGGATTTATGGAAGGGGCCTGGGGCCAACGTCCTGACTTTC
CASRDLWKGPGANVLTF
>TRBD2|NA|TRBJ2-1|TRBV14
TGTGCCAGCAGCGAACTAGCGGGAGAGAACAATGAGCAGTTCTTC
CASSELAGENNEQFF
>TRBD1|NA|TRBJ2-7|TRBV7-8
TGTGCCAGCAGCTTAGGGGGACAGGAATCCTACGAGCAGTACTTC
CASSLGGQESYEQYF
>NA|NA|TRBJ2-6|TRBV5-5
TGTGCCAGCAGCTTTTTGAACTCTGGGGCCAACGTCCTGACTTTC
CASSFLNSGANVLTF
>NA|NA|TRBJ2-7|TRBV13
TGTGCCAGCAGCTCCAGGGATCAACCCTACGAGCAGTACTTC
CASSSRDQPYEQYF
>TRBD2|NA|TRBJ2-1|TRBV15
TGTGCCACCAGCAGATTAGGCGCGGGGGGTACCAATGAGCAGTTCTTC
CATSRLGAGGTNEQFF